The rows below give T cell receptor beta chains drawn from one sample of a study of sequential checkpoint blockade in melanoma. Some clones are missing from TCRdb's copy, which holds only in-frame ones; the method was immunoSEQ multiplex PCR. There are 5,100 or so clones in the sample; 20% to 25% occur only once, and approximately 28% lies in the top ten. Sequenced material: tumor tissue (inferred from file names), taken from a patient given nivolumab and ipilimumab in sequence. Receptor source: a human donor with melanoma. Each CDR3 is given with its conserved first and last residue. The order of the fields is V gene, D gene, J gene, clone size, CDR3 DNA, CDR3 protein. D genes are given only for firm matches. Clone size is shown for a subset of rows, as once, few, many or a class of expanded clone.

V: TRBV19
D: NA
J: TRBJ1-5
size: NA
DNA: TGTGCCAGCTTAGGGGGATACAATCAGCCCCAGCATTTT
CDR3: CASLGGYNQPQHF

V: TRBV6-8
D: TRBD1
J: TRBJ2-5
size: few
DNA: TGTGCCAGCTCTACAGGGGGGGAGACCCAGTACTTC
CDR3: CASSTGGETQYF

V: TRBV6-8
D: NA
J: TRBJ2-7
size: few
DNA: TGTGCCAGCAGTAAGTGGGACAAGCCCTACGAGCAGTACTTC
CDR3: CASSKWDKPYEQYF

V: TRBV6-8
D: NA
J: TRBJ2-3
size: NA
DNA: TGTGCCAGCGGGAGGGGGGACAGCACAGATACGCAGTATTTT
CDR3: CASGRGDSTDTQYF

V: TRBV29-1
D: NA
J: TRBJ2-1
size: NA
DNA: TGCAGCGTTATCCGTCAGGGTAGTACCAATGAGCAGTTCTTC
CDR3: CSVIRQGSTNEQFF

V: TRBV12-5
D: NA
J: TRBJ1-6
size: few
DNA: TGTGCCAGCAAAAGGGGGGGTTCACCCCTCCACTTT
CDR3: CASKRGGSPLHF

V: TRBV5-1
D: NA
J: TRBJ2-6
size: NA
DNA: TGCGCCAGCCGGGATGCCTCTGGGGCCAACGTCCTGACTTTC
CDR3: CASRDASGANVLTF

V: TRBV10-2
D: NA
J: TRBJ2-6
size: NA
DNA: TGCGCCAGCGGGCTAGCCCTGGGGCCTGGGGCCAACGTCCTGACTTTC
CDR3: CASGLALGPGANVLTF

V: TRBV11-3
D: TRBD2
J: TRBJ2-5
size: many
DNA: TGTGCCAGCAGCTTAGATCTTGCGGGGGGCATTGAGACCCAGTACTTC
CDR3: CASSLDLAGGIETQYF

V: TRBV7-6
D: NA
J: TRBJ2-1
size: few
DNA: TGTGCCAGCAGCTTCACGGGGTACTCCTACAATGAGCAGTTCTTC
CDR3: CASSFTGYSYNEQFF

V: TRBV5-1
D: NA
J: TRBJ2-7
size: NA
DNA: TGCGCCAGCAGCTTGGGGGTGGGAGGATACGAGCAGTACTTC
CDR3: CASSLGVGGYEQYF

V: TRBV30
D: NA
J: TRBJ2-3
size: NA
DNA: TGTGCCTGGAGTGCCCTGGGTGGCGGCGACACAGATACGCAGTATTTT
CDR3: CAWSALGGGDTDTQYF

V: TRBV27
D: TRBD1
J: TRBJ1-1
size: NA
DNA: TGTGCCAGCAGTTTTAACGCGGGACAGCTAAACACTGAAGCTTTCTTT
CDR3: CASSFNAGQLNTEAFF

V: TRBV6-8
D: TRBD1
J: TRBJ2-7
size: few
DNA: TGTGCCAGCAGCCACAGGGGCTACGAGCAGTACTTC
CDR3: CASSHRGYEQYF

V: TRBV11-3
D: TRBD2
J: TRBJ2-5
size: many
DNA: TGTGCCAGCAGCTTAATTGCAAGCGGGGGGAGGGAGACCCAGTACTTC
CDR3: CASSLIASGGRETQYF

V: TRBV19
D: NA
J: TRBJ2-5
size: NA
DNA: TGTGCCAGTAGCCCCCAAGAGACCCAGTACTTC
CDR3: CASSPQETQYF

V: TRBV11-3
D: TRBD1
J: TRBJ1-2
size: many
DNA: TGTGCCAGCGTTCCGAGACAGGGGAACTATGGCTACACCTTC
CDR3: CASVPRQGNYGYTF

V: TRBV19
D: TRBD1
J: TRBJ2-5
size: NA
DNA: TGTGCCAGTAGACCCGGGACAGGGGCTTTGGGGGAGACCCAGTACTTC
CDR3: CASRPGTGALGETQYF

V: TRBV11-3
D: TRBD2
J: TRBJ2-1
size: NA
DNA: TGTGCCAGCAGCCTGCTAATGTTGACTAGCGGGAGCTCCTACAATGAGCAGTTCTTC
CDR3: CASSLLMLTSGSSYNEQFF

V: TRBV11-3
D: NA
J: TRBJ1-1
size: NA
DNA: TGTGCCAGCAGCGTACAGGGTGCCGCAACGGAAGCTTTCTTT
CDR3: CASSVQGAATEAFF

V: TRBV5-1
D: TRBD1
J: TRBJ1-5
size: NA
DNA: TGCGCCAGCAGCCGGGCAGGGGGCGATCAGCCCCAGCATTTT
CDR3: CASSRAGGDQPQHF

V: TRBV12-5
D: TRBD2
J: TRBJ2-3
size: NA
DNA: TGTGCTAGTGGTCCCGGGAGGGATACGCAGTATTTT
CDR3: CASGPGRDTQYF

V: TRBV9
D: TRBD1
J: TRBJ1-4
size: few
DNA: TGTGCCAGCAGCACCGGCCGGGACAGGTCTAATGAAAAACTGTTTTTT
CDR3: CASSTGRDRSNEKLFF

V: TRBV30
D: NA
J: TRBJ1-5
size: few
DNA: TGTGCCTGGAGTTTACAGGTGATCAATCAGCCCCAGCATTTT
CDR3: CAWSLQVINQPQHF

V: TRBV1
D: NA
J: TRBJ2-1
size: many
DNA: TGCGCCAGCAGCCAAGATAGGGCTAGCGGGAGTTTGTATGAGCAGTTCTTC
CDR3: CASSQDRASGSLYEQFF

V: TRBV29-1
D: TRBD1
J: TRBJ1-1
size: NA
DNA: TGCAGCGTTGGCAACAGGGGTGGTTCTGAAGCTTTCTTT
CDR3: CSVGNRGGSEAFF

V: TRBV6-8
D: TRBD2
J: TRBJ2-2
size: few
DNA: TGTGCCAGCAGTCCTAGCGGGGCGGACACCGGGGAGCTGTTTTTT
CDR3: CASSPSGADTGELFF

V: TRBV6-8
D: TRBD2
J: TRBJ2-1
size: few
DNA: TGTGCCATCAGTGCCGGACTAGTCAATGAGCAGTTCTTC
CDR3: CAISAGLVNEQFF

V: TRBV29-1
D: TRBD2
J: TRBJ2-1
size: NA
DNA: TGCAGCGTGGTCCCTAGCGGGAGGGTGAATGAGCAGTTCTTC
CDR3: CSVVPSGRVNEQFF

V: TRBV11-3
D: TRBD2
J: TRBJ2-1
size: NA
DNA: TGTGCCAGCATCGAGAGACCGGGACTAGCGGGAGGGTCCTACAATGAGCAGTTCTTC
CDR3: CASIERPGLAGGSYNEQFF

V: TRBV11-3
D: NA
J: TRBJ1-2
size: few
DNA: TGTGCCAGCAGCTGGGGGGGTGCGGGTAACTATGGCTACACCTTC
CDR3: CASSWGGAGNYGYTF

V: TRBV14
D: TRBD1
J: TRBJ1-5
size: NA
DNA: TGTGCCAGCAGCCTGACAGGGGCTGGTCAGCCCCAGCATTTT
CDR3: CASSLTGAGQPQHF

V: TRBV9
D: NA
J: TRBJ2-7
size: few
DNA: TGTGCCAGCAGCGTAGCTACCGACGGCTACGAGCAGTACTTC
CDR3: CASSVATDGYEQYF

V: TRBV11-3
D: TRBD2
J: TRBJ2-5
size: NA
DNA: TGTGCCAGCAGCTTTTACCAGCGGGAGGGCCGAAAGACCCAGTACTTC
CDR3: CASSFYQREGRKTQYF

V: TRBV14
D: NA
J: TRBJ1-1
size: NA
DNA: TGTGCCAGCAGCCCCATTGGGGGGACTGAAGCTTTCTTT
CDR3: CASSPIGGTEAFF

V: TRBV10-2
D: NA
J: TRBJ2-1
size: NA
DNA: TGCGCCAGCAGTGAAGCCCACTACAATGAGCAGTTCTTC
CDR3: CASSEAHYNEQFF

V: TRBV4-1
D: NA
J: TRBJ1-4
size: NA
DNA: TGCGCCAGCAGCCAATCAGGCGGCCCGGTGGGATATGAAAAACTGTTTTTT
CDR3: CASSQSGGPVGYEKLFF

V: TRBV6-8
D: NA
J: TRBJ2-1
size: NA
DNA: TGTGCCAGCAGTTACTCAGGGGGGGCAGGGTCTTACAATGAGCAGTTCTTC
CDR3: CASSYSGGAGSYNEQFF